This T cell receptor (beta chain) was obtained from a study of metastatic and nonmetastatic thyroid tumors. Study as a whole: Malignant thyroid and benign thyroid patients provided blood and tumor or nodule tissue whose repertoires were compared. Overall study findings and caveats: Reportedly, malignant thyroid tumors had significantly higher TCR beta diversity than benign nodules, in blood and tumor.

Original analysis: Clinicopathological groups differed in CDR3, with these differences serving to build a distant-metastasis classifier for papillary thyroid cancer. MiXCR reprocessed the PCR reads for TCRdb. In this record, the V and J calls reflect TCRdb's handling and not the investigators' own analysis. The sample gives approximately 35,000 clones, 9.5% to 14% of which show up once; 16% is in the top ten. Details on this clone: Its antigen is as yet unknown.

Germline values: CDR1 SNHLY, CDR2 FYNNEI. V was pared by 8 bases and J by 4 bases, with 16 bases between. The length of the CDR3 is 14 residues. No treatment of any kind had been given to any patient before thyroid surgery. This rearrangement joins TRBV2 to TRBJ2-3; perhaps TRBD2 as D (5 bases). Sequenced input: blood. The receptor was isolated from a female donor with papillary thyroid cancer or a benign thyroid nodule (not recorded which). Some clones in this sample may be carry-over from other donors' samples. CDR3 amino acids: CASGGRGTSDTQYF. The DNA of the CDR3 is TGTGCCAGCGGAGGACGGGGTACCTCAGATACGCAGTATTTT.